The 12 T cell receptor beta chains below come from one sample, sequenced in a study of regulatory T cells in long-lasting Graves disease. Through Arm-PCR of CDR3 regions and iRepertoire HTBI primers, TCR beta libraries were built. TCRdb ran MiXCR on the multiplex PCR reads and lists one entry per CDR3 protein. The table has under 450,000 distinct CDR3 sequences, around 15% seen once. As to time point: newly diagnosed GD, antithyroid drugs for less than 3 months. After RNA was extracted from PBMCs, the TCR library was made from it. A further study also used this sample, focusing on T cells in Graves' hyperthyroidism and ophthalmopathy.

This specimen consisted of peripheral blood mononuclear cells (PBMCs), obtained at new diagnosis, from a patient treated with antithyroid drugs. The receptor source for this set is a woman aged 18-29 years with Graves disease.

This clonotype has at least ten counts. The chain couples TRBV2 to TRBJ2-3, with 12 bases aligning to TRBD2. Trimming took 3 bases from V and 3 from J; bases not matched to a gene: 7. The V gene's germline CDR1 is SNHLY and CDR2 FYNNEI. The CDR3 extends over 17 amino acids. CDR3 coding DNA: TGTGCCAGCAGTGAGACACTAGGGACTAGCGGGACAGATACGCAGTATTTT. It encodes CASSETLGTSGTDTQYF.

This clonotype was seen at least ten times. This CDR3 reads CASSPRESSTDTQYF. As DNA, the CDR3 is TGTGCCAGCTCACCGAGGGAGTCTAGCACAGATACGCAGTATTTT. The chain carries TRBV18 and TRBJ2-3, with a possible D match to TRBD2 (5 bases). Trimming left V 3 bases short and J 0 bases short, with 10 bases between. The CDR3 has 15 amino acids. The germline CDR1 and CDR2 sequences are KGHSH and LQKENI.

This clonotype turned up a few times. The J gene is TRBJ1-1, the V gene TRBV9; tentative D call: TRBD1 (6 bases). This CDR3 is 13 amino acids long. Germline CDR1 and CDR2: SGDLS and YYNGEE. The germline V and J ends were trimmed by 4 bases and 10 bases, with 17 bases remaining between them. The CDR3 DNA follows: TGTGCCAGCAGCCCCCGGCAGGGGACGGGAGCTTTCTTT. Its translation is CASSPRQGTGAFF.

With respect to this clonotype: A read error may explain this, as a much larger clone is one base away. This rearrangement joins TRBV4-1 to TRBJ2-3; 11 nucleotides match TRBD2. Unmatched junction bases numbered 8, after V lost 6 bases and J lost 6 bases. There are 15 residues in the CDR3. Germline CDR1 MGHRA, CDR2 YSYEKL. The CDR3 sequence: CASRHKLAGVDTQYF. CDR3 nucleotides: TGCGCCAGCAGGCACAAACTAGCGGGAGTGGATACGCAGTATTTT.

This clonotype was seen more than once but under ten times. The chain uses TRBV27 and TRBJ2-6; tentatively, D is TRBD2 (5 bases). Germline V gene sequence: CDR1 MNHEY, CDR2 SMNVEV (reference sequence). V lost 3 bases and J 1 base, leaving 7 bases between the germline ends. The CDR3 totals 15 residues. The CDR3 DNA reads TGTGCCAGCAGTTTCGGGGTATCTGGGGCCAACGTCCTGACTTTC. Translating gives CASSFGVSGANVLTF.

This clonotype was recorded at least ten times. The chain has TRBV5-6 and TRBJ2-1, with D tentatively TRBD2 (6 bases). V was cut by 4 bases and J by 1 base, with 12 bases left in between. Germline-derived CDR1 and CDR2 are SGHDT and YYEEEE. The CDR3 extends over 15 amino acids. DNA of the CDR3: TGTGCCAGCAGCGTGGCACTAGCATCCTACAATGAGCAGTTCTTC. It translates to CASSVALASYNEQFF.

This clonotype was recorded at least ten times. A single base separates this from a much larger clone, so it may be a read error. The V call is TRBV12-3 or TRBV12-4, the J call TRBJ1-5; 9 bases align to TRBD1. CDR3 length equals 14 residues. V gave up 6 bases and J gave up 2 bases; unmatched junction bases: 2. CDR3 nucleotides: TGTGCCAGCAGCCGGACAGGGGGCAATCAGCCCCAGCATTTT. This translates into CASSRTGGNQPQHF.

In its sample, this clonotype was seen many times. The rearrangement joins TRBV27 to TRBJ2-7; a possible D gene is TRBD1 (6 bases). The CDR3 totals 14 residues. Germline loops: CDR1 MNHEY, CDR2 SMNVEV (reference sequence). Trimming took 5 bases from V and 0 from J, leaving 11 bases between them. This chain's CDR3 is CASSRSRGSYEQYF. The CDR3 DNA reads as TGTGCCAGCAGTCGATCCAGGGGCTCCTACGAGCAGTACTTC.

This clonotype has a count of ten or more. The J gene is TRBJ2-3, the V gene TRBV7-2; D is possibly TRBD2 (7 bases). CDR3 length equals 15 residues. V was trimmed by 9 bases and J by 0 bases, leaving 16 bases between them. The germline gives CDR1 SGHTA, CDR2 FQGNSA. CDR3: CASATGGRSTDTQYF. The CDR3 region has the DNA TGTGCCAGTGCGACGGGGGGCCGAAGCACAGATACGCAGTATTTT.

This clonotype was seen a handful of times. The chain uses TRBV13 and TRBJ2-5; 14 nucleotides agree with TRBD2. Per germline, CDR1 PRHDT and CDR2 FYEKMQ (reference sequence). J was trimmed by 6 bases and V by 1 base; bases with no gene match: 4. The CDR3 sequence is 16 residues long. The CDR3 spells CASSLAGLAGVQTQYF. The DNA of the CDR3 is TGTGCCAGCAGCTTAGCGGGACTAGCGGGAGTACAGACCCAGTACTTC.

The chain uses TRBV24-1 and TRBJ2-2; 10 bases agree with TRBD2. Unmatched junction bases numbered 12, after V lost 3 bases and J lost 6 bases. From germline, CDR1 is KGHDR and CDR2 SFDVKD. The length of the CDR3 is 18 residues. CDR3 DNA: TGTGCCACCAGTGATATAGCGGGGGGATTGCGAACACCCGGGGAGCTGTTTTTT. Its translation is CATSDIAGGLRTPGELFF.

In its sample, this clonotype was seen many times. The genes are TRBV11-2 and TRBJ2-7; TRBD1 agrees at 7 bases. The CDR3 spans 14 residues. Per germline, CDR1 SGHAT and CDR2 FQNNGV. After removal of 5 bases from V and 3 bases from J, the junction contained 7 bases not matched to a gene. The CDR3 here is CASSQGVPSYEQYF. CDR3 nucleotide sequence: TGTGCCAGCAGCCAGGGGGTCCCTAGCTACGAGCAGTACTTC.